This TCR beta chain is from a study of CD8 T cells in ankylosing spondylitis. The table lists this clonotype with many counts. Trimming removed 4 bases from V and 4 bases from J; junction bases left unmatched: 10. Per germline, CDR1 SQVTM and CDR2 ANQGSEA. This CDR3 region has 15 residues. In TCRdb, the 5' RACE reads were re-called with MiXCR into one record per CDR3 protein. The sample holds 150,000 to 200,000 distinct CDR3 sequences, under 15% seen once. This receptor was taken from a female donor with ankylosing spondylitis or in good health (not recorded which). The chain has TRBV29-1 and TRBJ2-1; 7 nucleotides align to TRBD2. Sequences were obtained from blood, either unsorted or a sorted T cell fraction (not recorded which). The CDR3 region has the DNA TGCAGCGTTGGAGCCGCGGGCGGGAGTTACAATGAGCAGTTCTTC. Residues: CSVGAAGGSYNEQFF.